Listed below are T cell receptor beta chains from one sample, sequenced in a study of cytomegalovirus exposure and HLA in healthy donors. Produced via immunoSEQ multiplex PCR; TCRdb's table is partial and in-frame only. This table has about 59,000 clones, 75% to 85% appearing once. The sample was PBMCs. The source of these receptors is a woman aged 35 to 49 in good health and CMV-seronegative. CDR3s include the opening cysteine and the closing phenylalanine or tryptophan. Clone size is given for some rows only: seen once, a few or many times, or a class if the clone is expanded.

V	size	length	J	CDR3
TRBV29-1	NA	14	TRBJ1-5	CSISGGQTNQPQHF
TRBV28	NA	14	TRBJ1-5	CASSLTLPSQPQHF
TRBV4-2	NA	16	TRBJ2-7	CASSQDLVGRIDEQYF
TRBV4-3	NA	16	TRBJ2-7	CASSATGTSGRYEQYF
TRBV28	NA	13	TRBJ2-5	CASSSGIQETQYF
TRBV2	NA	16	TRBJ2-7	CASSEATSRESYEQYF
TRBV2	NA	15	TRBJ2-7	CASSDRDRVSGEQYF
TRBV4-2	NA	17	TRBJ2-1	CASSQAGTSGTNNEQFF
TRBV5-1	NA	15	TRBJ2-5	CASSLSSGRVETQYF
TRBV6-6	NA	14	TRBJ1-4	CASNPTGQPLKLFF
TRBV10-3	NA	17	TRBJ2-1	CAISKILAGGNYNEQFF
TRBV5-6	NA	14	TRBJ1-1	CASRMLHTNTEAFF
TRBV6-4	NA	12	TRBJ1-1	CASSGGTAEAFF
TRBV28	NA	16	TRBJ1-2	CASNKNEGHLLYGYTF
TRBV5-1	NA	14	TRBJ1-1	CASSLGTARLGAFF
TRBV9	NA	14	TRBJ2-7	CASSVEGGRDEQYF
TRBV7-2	NA	15	TRBJ2-7	CASSLNPSLNYEQYF
TRBV6-6	NA	14	TRBJ1-2	CASSTRSFNYGYTF
TRBV25-1	medium-sized	16	TRBJ2-5	CASSESGTLVQETQYF
TRBV27	NA	15	TRBJ1-5	CASSLAGNGNQPQHF
TRBV10-2	NA	15	TRBJ1-1	CASSAAPVGVTEAFF
TRBV4-1	NA	17	TRBJ1-1	CASSQAAVISPGTEAFF
TRBV5-4	NA	13	TRBJ2-5	CASSGGYQETQYF
TRBV18	NA	14	TRBJ2-7	CASSPPGRVYEQYF